This entry lists 25 T cell receptor beta chains sequenced from one sample in a study of beta chain features in type 1 diabetes. These receptors' antigens are unknown. Regarding the study as a whole: Patients with Type 1 diabetes showed moderately but significantly shorter TCRB CDR3s in all four CD4+ subsets.

Expressed TCRB transcripts were sequenced because the isolated RNA had all been reverse transcribed beforehand. The assay was immunoSEQ multiplex PCR, and TCRdb's table has in-frame clones only and misses some. The repertoire holds about 160,000 clones, around 8.6% seen once, with more than 0.5% in the top ten. Sample: central memory CD4+ T cells from blood. These receptors originate from a woman aged 18-29 years with type 1 diabetes.

This clone has at least ten counts. V gene TRBV7-8 combines with J gene TRBJ2-3; 11 bases fit TRBD2. V lost 5 bases and J lost 1; bases outside the gene matches: 5. CDR3 length: 16 residues. Germline loops: CDR1 SGHVS, CDR2 FQNEAQ. CDR3 in amino acids: CASSPTGLAGTDTQYF. The CDR3 coding sequence is TGTGCCAGCAGCCCCACGGGACTAGCGGGCACAGATACGCAGTATTTT.

This clone was detected only a few times. The chain recombines TRBV19 with TRBJ2-7, with 7 bases matching TRBD1. The J segment lost 3 bases and the V segment lost 4 bases, leaving 9 bases of the junction unmatched. The CDR3 totals 15 residues. Germline CDR1 reads LNHDA; CDR2 reads SQIVND (reference sequence). The CDR3 region is CASSTPQGFGYEQYF. CDR3 DNA: TGTGCCAGTAGTACCCCACAGGGGTTTGGCTACGAGCAGTACTTC.

This clone has just a few counts. The rearrangement links TRBV7-2 to TRBJ2-7; 9 positions agree with TRBD1. The CDR3 consists of 14 residues. Germline lookup yields CDR1 SGHTA and CDR2 FQGNSA. V shed 1 base and J 6 bases; nucleotides not matched to a gene: 4. The CDR3 nucleotides are TGTGCCAGCAGCTTAGGGGGACAGGGTACCGAGCAGTACTTC. This translates into CASSLGGQGTEQYF.

V usage is TRBV28 and J usage is TRBJ1-2; D is unclear. V was shortened by 5 bases and J by 3 bases, with 13 bases between the two germline ends. Germline CDR1 reads MDHEN; CDR2 reads SYDVKM. This CDR3 has 14 residues. The CDR3 DNA sequence: TGTGCCAGCAGTCTGAGCCTTTCTTACTATGGCTACACCTTC. Its translation: CASSLSLSYYGYTF.

The J gene is TRBJ2-1, the V gene TRBV7-9, with 12 bases identical to TRBD2. V was clipped by 4 bases and J by 15 bases; unmatched bases: 7. Germline V gene data show CDR1 as SEHNR and CDR2 as FQNEAQ (reference sequence). The CDR3 contains 13 residues. This chain's CDR3 is CASSSSLAGGLFF. The DNA of the CDR3 is TGTGCCAGCAGCTCCTCTCTAGCGGGGGGGTTGTTCTTC.

This clone was counted a few times. The J gene is TRBJ1-6, the V gene TRBV11-2, with a tentative D call TRBD1 (6 bases). This CDR3 has 16 residues. The germline V and J ends were trimmed by 5 bases and 5 bases, with 16 bases remaining between them. Germline V CDR1 and CDR2: SGHAT, FQNNGV. CDR3: CASSLWRGGNNSPLHF. DNA of the CDR3: TGTGCCAGCAGCCTATGGCGGGGGGGCAATAATTCACCCCTCCACTTT.

V is TRBV4-2 and J is TRBJ2-2; D perhaps matches TRBD1 (5 bases). The CDR3 has 14 amino acids. V was shortened by 3 bases and J by 2 bases, with 7 bases between the two germline ends. Germline loops: CDR1 LGHNA, CDR2 YNFKEQ. CDR3 DNA sequence: TGTGCCAGCAGCCAGACAGAAAACACCGGGGAGCTGTTTTTT. Amino acids: CASSQTENTGELFF.

V and J are TRBV6-5 and TRBJ1-2; the D gene is possibly TRBD1 (6 bases). Trimming took 5 bases from V and 7 from J, leaving 17 bases between them. Germline CDR1 reads MNHEY; CDR2 reads SVGAGI. The CDR3 is made up of 14 amino acids. The CDR3 loop reads CASSTSGQLGGYTF. In DNA, the CDR3 is TGTGCCAGCAGTACCTCCGGACAGTTAGGTGGCTACACCTTC.

This clone was seen a few times. The chain has TRBV2 and TRBJ1-3, with D possibly matching TRBD1 (5 bases). The germline V gene has CDR1 SNHLY and CDR2 FYNNEI. This CDR3 spans 14 amino acids. The germline V and J ends were trimmed by 7 bases and 0 bases, with 10 bases remaining between them. CDR3 in DNA: TGTGCCAGCAAACAGGCGCACTCTGGAAACACCATATATTTT. Its protein product is CASKQAHSGNTIYF.

This clone was counted a few times. CDR3 sequence reads: CAWSRKQVPEAFF. The CDR3 DNA is TGTGCCTGGAGCCGCAAACAAGTCCCTGAAGCTTTCTTT. The chain recombines TRBV30 with TRBJ1-1; no firm D call. V lost 3 bases to trimming and J lost 6 bases, with 14 bases between them. The germline gives CDR1 GTSNPN, CDR2 SVGIG (reference sequence). The CDR3 extends over 13 amino acids. Using reference TRBV30 and TRBJ1-1 for the parts outside the CDR3, the full variable domain is SQTIHQWPATLVQPVGSPLSLECTVEGTSNPNLYWYRQAAGRGLQLLFYSVGIGQISSEVPQNLSASRPQDRQFILSSKKLLLSDSGFYLCAWSRKQVPEAFFGQGTRLTVV.

The chain carries TRBV4-1 and TRBJ2-1; perhaps TRBD1 as D (6 bases). The V and J ends lost 3 bases and 6 bases respectively, with 15 bases between them. Germline CDR1 and CDR2: MGHRA and YSYEKL. This CDR3 is built from 15 residues. Written as DNA, the CDR3 is TGCGCCAGCAGCCAGGGACACGCCGACGCCAATGAGCAGTTCTTC. This sequence encodes CASSQGHADANEQFF.

This clone was detected a few times. The genes are TRBV5-1 and TRBJ1-4; D gene uncertain. In germline, CDR1 is SGHRS, CDR2 YFSETQ. V was cut by 5 bases and J by 6 bases, with 20 bases left in between. The CDR3 runs 16 residues. DNA of the CDR3: TGCGCCAGCAGTCGGAACCGGCCGATCGGGGATGAAAAACTGTTTTTT. Its translation is CASSRNRPIGDEKLFF.

The V gene is TRBV5-1, the J gene TRBJ1-2, with 7 bases identical to TRBD1. This CDR3 is built from 15 residues. The V gene's germline CDR1 is SGHRS and CDR2 YFSETQ. J lost 4 bases, V lost 1 base, and 7 bases had no gene match. CDR3 nucleotides: TGCGCCAGCAGCTTGCGTGACAGGGACCCCTATGGCTACACCTTC. Its protein product is CASSLRDRDPYGYTF. Based on the CDR3 plus reference TRBV5-1 and TRBJ1-2, the full variable domain is KAGVTQTPRYLIKTRGQQVTLSCSPISGHRSVSWYQQTPGQGLQFLFEYFSETQRNKGNFPGRFSGRQFSNSRSEMNVSTLELGDSALYLCASSLRDRDPYGYTFGSGTRLTVV.

This sequence joins TRBV29-1 and TRBJ2-7; 8 bases match TRBD1. V was clipped by 5 bases and J by 9 bases; unmatched bases: 18. CDR1 is SQVTM, CDR2 ANQGSEA, per germline. The CDR3 spans 15 residues. The CDR3 nucleotides are TGCAGCGTTACACGGGGCGAGACAGGGGTCTCCAGGCAGTACTTC. It yields the protein CSVTRGETGVSRQYF.

The gene calls are TRBV7-3 and TRBJ2-3; 12 bases are a match to TRBD2. Germline values: CDR1 SGHTA, CDR2 FQGTGA. The ends lost 5 bases at V and 8 bases at J; junction bases unmatched: 11. This CDR3 contains 16 residues. CDR3 loop: CASSPPASGRAGTQYF. DNA for the CDR3: TGTGCCAGCAGCCCCCCCGCTAGCGGGAGGGCAGGTACGCAGTATTTT.

This sequence joins TRBV28 and TRBJ2-1, with D perhaps TRBD2 (6 bases). Per the germline V gene, CDR1 is MDHEN and CDR2 is SYDVKM. V lost 4 bases to trimming and J lost 0 bases, with 13 bases between them. The length of the CDR3 is 16 residues. CDR3 protein: CASSSFAGSSYNEQFF. The DNA of the CDR3 is TGTGCCAGCAGTTCCTTTGCGGGAAGCTCCTACAATGAGCAGTTCTTC.

The chain combines TRBV2 with TRBJ1-5; 12 nucleotides line up with TRBD1. The germline CDR1 and CDR2 sequences are SNHLY and FYNNEI. The junction had 7 bases not matched to a gene; V was cut back by 7 bases and J by 6 bases. The CDR3 totals 15 residues. CDR3 nucleotides: TGTGCCAGCACCCAGGGACAGGGGGCGGTTCAGCCCCAGCATTTT. This sequence encodes CASTQGQGAVQPQHF.

This chain links TRBV20-1 with TRBJ1-1; D is possibly TRBD1 (6 bases). The CDR3 has 11 residues. Between the trimmed V and J ends, which lost 4 bases and 7 bases, there was a span of 10 bases. CDR1 is DFQATT, CDR2 SNEGSKA, per germline (reference sequence). The CDR3 sequence: CSATRTVEAFF. In nucleotides, the CDR3 is TGCAGTGCTACCCGGACAGTTGAAGCTTTCTTT.

The chain uses TRBV28 and TRBJ2-3, with D tentatively TRBD2 (6 bases). V was shortened by 6 bases and J by 0 bases, with 10 bases between the two germline ends. The CDR3 contains 14 residues. CDR1 is MDHEN, CDR2 SYDVKM, per germline. CDR3 region: CASRPGTSTDTQYF. CDR3 in DNA: TGTGCCAGCAGACCCGGGACTAGCACAGATACGCAGTATTTT.

The sample holds a few counts of this clone. The genes are TRBV6-1 and TRBJ2-4; 7 positions agree with TRBD2. The J segment lost 0 bases and the V segment lost 9 bases, leaving 8 bases of the junction unmatched. Germline values: CDR1 MNHNS, CDR2 SASEGT. The CDR3 has 15 residues. The CDR3 protein is CASNGGEGAKNIQYF. DNA for the CDR3: TGTGCCAGTAATGGGGGGGAGGGAGCCAAAAACATTCAGTACTTC.

This clone was counted between two and nine times. This chain joins TRBV7-2 and TRBJ2-4; maybe TRBD2 (6 bases). With 4 bases removed from V and 2 bases from J, the gap between germline ends came to 9 bases. CDR3 length: 14 amino acids. Germline CDR1 is SGHTA and CDR2 is FQGNSA. The CDR3 nucleotides read TGTGCCAGCAGCTCGGGGGAAACCAAAAACATTCAGTACTTC. This codes for CASSSGETKNIQYF.

This clone was seen a handful of times. The chain links TRBV19 to TRBJ2-7, with D maybe TRBD2 (5 bases). This CDR3 is 14 amino acids long. V was pared by 4 bases and J by 6 bases, with 16 bases between. CDR1 LNHDA and CDR2 SQIVND come from the germline V gene (reference sequence). The CDR3 nucleotides read TGTGCCAGTAGTAAGGGTTTCGGGGTAGGCGAGCAGTACTTC. It translates to CASSKGFGVGEQYF. The whole variable domain, filled in from reference TRBV19 and TRBJ2-7, reads DGGITQSPKYLFRKEGQNVTLSCEQNLNHDAMYWYRQDPGQGLRLIYYSQIVNDFQKGDIAEGYSVSREKKESFPLTVTSAQKNPTAFYLCASSKGFGVGEQYFGPGTRLTVT.

The rearrangement joins TRBV5-1 to TRBJ2-2; 7 nucleotides agree with TRBD1. Germline V gene lookup returns CDR1 SGHRS and CDR2 YFSETQ. CDR3 length: 14 residues. With V trimmed by 5 bases and J by 6 bases, 7 bases remained unmatched. CDR3 protein: CASRTQGVSGELFF. For the CDR3, the DNA is TGCGCCAGCAGAACCCAGGGGGTGTCCGGGGAGCTGTTTTTT. Supplemented by reference TRBV5-1 and TRBJ2-2, the full variable domain reads KAGVTQTPRYLIKTRGQQVTLSCSPISGHRSVSWYQQTPGQGLQFLFEYFSETQRNKGNFPGRFSGRQFSNSRSEMNVSTLELGDSALYLCASRTQGVSGELFFGEGSRLTVL.

There are a few counts of this clone. V is TRBV11-3 and J is TRBJ2-7, with TRBD1 matching 9 bases. V lost 3 bases, J lost 5 bases, and 11 bases stayed unmatched. Germline values: CDR1 SGHNT, CDR2 YENEEA. This CDR3 region has 16 residues. The DNA for the CDR3 is TGTGCCAGCAGCTTCGAACAGGGGGCGATATATAACGAGCAGTACTTC. Translated: CASSFEQGAIYNEQYF.

J is TRBJ1-2 and V is TRBV1; TRBD1 was called by the table and not checked on the DNA. TRBV1 is given as a pseudogene. This CDR3 region has 13 residues. The CDR3 protein is CTSSLDRPHGYTF. The DNA of the CDR3 is TGCACCAGCAGTTTGGACAGGCCCCATGGCTACACCTTC.